A selection of T cell receptor delta chains follows, all from one sample in a study of Vδ1+ human thymocytes. TCRdb re-identified clones in the multiplex PCR reads via CATT. The sample contains approximately 19,000 delta-chain clones, over 7% of which appear only once. The specimen sequenced was Vdelta1+ gamma-delta thymocytes from the thymus. The receptors derive from a child under two years old who had congenital heart surgery. CDR3s include the opening cysteine and the closing phenylalanine or tryptophan. Fields, in order: V gene, D gene, J gene, clone size, CDR3 DNA, CDR3 protein. The D gene is left open where the match is weak. The size entry is marked missing in some rows and otherwise reads once, few, many or a size class.

TRDV1	TRDD3	TRDJ1	few	TGTGCTCTTGGGGAATCTGGGGGATACGCTGAATACACCGATAAACTCATCTTT	CALGESGGYAEYTDKLIF
TRDV2	NA	TRDJ1	medium-sized	TGTGCCTGTGACACGAACGATAAACTCATCTTT	CACDTNDKLIF
TRDV1	NA	TRDJ1	NA	TGTGCTCTTGGGGAGCCCTCCGTACTCCCGAACATCGCGTATCCCCGGGGCGAAGGACTCATCTTT	CALGEPSVLPNIAYPRGEGLIF
TRDV1	NA	TRDJ1	few	TGTGCTCTTGGGGAATCGGTACGTAGGGGATCGGAGGACACCGATAAACTCATCTTT	CALGESVRRGSEDTDKLIF
TRDV2	TRDD3	TRDJ1	NA	TGTGCCTGTGCCACGATGTACTGGGGGATATGTCCCATCACCGATAAACTCATCTTT	CACATMYWGICPITDKLIF
TRDV1	NA	TRDJ1	few	TGTGCTCTTGGGGAACTAACTACGGGGGACCCGGGGGGCACCGATAAACTCATCTTT	CALGELTTGDPGGTDKLIF
TRDV1	TRDD3	TRDJ1	NA	TGTGCTCTTGGGGAACGTCCTTACTACTGGGGGTCGTACACCGATAAACTCATCTTT	CALGERPYYWGSYTDKLIF
TRDV1	TRDD3	TRDJ1	NA	TGTGCTCTTGGGAAACACGTCACTGGGGGATTTAAAGGCACCGATAAACTCATCTTT	CALGKHVTGGFKGTDKLIF
TRDV1	TRDD3	TRDJ1	NA	TGTGCTCTTGGTATCGCTGGGGGATACGTCTACGATAAACTCATCTTT	CALGIAGGYVYDKLIF
TRDV1	TRDD3	TRDJ1	NA	TGTGCTCTGGCCCCCCCCTACTGGGGGACACACACCGATAAACTCATCTTT	CALAPPYWGTHTDKLIF
TRDV1	TRDD3	TRDJ1	few	TGTGCTCTTGGGGAACTAGCCCCGACACCTGGGGGATACGAATCCGATAAACTCATCTTT	CALGELAPTPGGYESDKLIF
TRDV2	TRDD3	TRDJ1	NA	TGTGCCTGTGACACCTCCAGGTGGGGGATACTCGTGTACACCGATAAACTCATCTTT	CACDTSRWGILVYTDKLIF
TRDV1	NA	TRDJ1	few	TGTGCTCTTGGGGAACGGGTTACGCCTACCAAAGGGGATTTATACACCGATAAACTCATCTTT	CALGERVTPTKGDLYTDKLIF
TRDV1	NA	TRDJ1	NA	TGTGCTCTTGGGGAAGGCCCTTACACCGATAAACTCATCTTT	CALGEGPYTDKLIF
TRDV1	NA	TRDJ1	NA	TGTGCTCTTGGGGAGGCAGGATCCGGCTTACGCGATAAACTCATCTTT	CALGEAGSGLRDKLIF
TRDV1	NA	TRDJ1	few	TGTGCTCTTGGGGAGGTACTGGGCCTGTACACCGATAAACTCATCTTT	CALGEVLGLYTDKLIF
TRDV1	TRDD3	TRDJ1	few	TGTGCTCTTGGGGAACTGGGGGATACGTACACCGATAAACTCATCTTT	CALGELGDTYTDKLIF
TRDV1	NA	TRDJ1	few	TGTGCTCTTGGGGTCCCCCCCTGCCCCGGGCCCATCGATAAACTCATCTTT	CALGVPPCPGPIDKLIF
TRDV1	NA	TRDJ1	few	TGTGCTCTTGGGGAACTAACCCTTCCTACTCTGGGGGACCATAAACTCATCTTT	CALGELTLPTLGDHKLIF
TRDV1	NA	TRDJ1	few	TGTGCTCTTGGGGAACTTGGCTACAAAGAGTACACCGATAAACTCATCTTT	CALGELGYKEYTDKLIF
TRDV1	TRDD3	TRDJ1	NA	TGTGCTCTTGGGGGATGTTCCCTGGGGGATACACTCCCGTACACCGATAAACTCATCTTT	CALGGCSLGDTLPYTDKLIF
TRDV1	TRDD2	TRDJ1	few	TGTGCTCTTGGGGAGCCATTAGACTCCCCCTTCCTACCACCGGAGTGGGGGCATAAACTCATCTTT	CALGEPLDSPFLPPEWGHKLIF
TRDV1	NA	TRDJ1	NA	TGTGCTCTTGGGGAACTGGTGGGTAGGTACACCGATAAACTCATCTTT	CALGELVGRYTDKLIF
TRDV1	TRDD3	TRDJ1	NA	TGTGCTCTTGGGGTAAGCCTTCCTACTGGGGGATACAAGTTGGCCACCGATAAACTCATCTTT	CALGVSLPTGGYKLATDKLIF
TRDV1	NA	TRDJ1	NA	TGTGCTCTTGGGGAACTATACCTACGGGTACTGCCTACCGATAAACTCATCTTT	CALGELYLRVLPTDKLIF
TRDV1	TRDD3	TRDJ1	NA	TGTGCTCTTGGGAGGTACACTACTTCCTACCCGCCCACTGGGGGATACGTTTTTCGTAACGATAAACTCATCTTT	CALGRYTTSYPPTGGYVFRNDKLIF
TRDV1	TRDD3	TRDJ1	few	TGTGCTCTTGGAGCCGCCCTGGGGGATTTCCCACTCATCTTT	CALGAALGDFPLIF
TRDV1	TRDD3	TRDJ1	few	TGTGCTCTTGGGGAACTCCCGCTTGGTACTGGGGGATTCACCGCGTACACCGATAAACTCATCTTT	CALGELPLGTGGFTAYTDKLIF
TRDV1	TRDD3	TRDJ1	NA	TGTGCTCTTGGGAACCCCCCGAAGGGACTGGGGTACACCGATAAACTCATCTTT	CALGNPPKGLGYTDKLIF